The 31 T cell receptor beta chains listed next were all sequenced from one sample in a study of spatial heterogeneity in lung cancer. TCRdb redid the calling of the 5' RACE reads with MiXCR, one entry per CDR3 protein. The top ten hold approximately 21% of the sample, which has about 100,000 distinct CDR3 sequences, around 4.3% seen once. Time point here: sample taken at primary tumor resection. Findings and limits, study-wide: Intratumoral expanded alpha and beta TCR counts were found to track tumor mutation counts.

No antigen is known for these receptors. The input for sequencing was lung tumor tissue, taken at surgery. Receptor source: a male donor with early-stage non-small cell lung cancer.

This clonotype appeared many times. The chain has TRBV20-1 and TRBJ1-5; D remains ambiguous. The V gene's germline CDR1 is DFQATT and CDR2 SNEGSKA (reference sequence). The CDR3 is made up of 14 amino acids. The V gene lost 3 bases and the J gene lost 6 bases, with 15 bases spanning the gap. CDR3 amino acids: CSASASSWGQPQHF. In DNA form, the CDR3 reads TGCAGTGCTAGTGCGTCTTCATGGGGTCAGCCCCAGCATTTT.

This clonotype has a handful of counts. The CDR3: CASSPRAGAQETQYF. The DNA for the CDR3 is TGTGCCAGCAGTCCTAGAGCGGGAGCCCAAGAGACCCAGTACTTC. V usage is TRBV27 and J usage is TRBJ2-5; 8 bases fit TRBD2. CDR3 size: 15 residues. V was clipped by 5 bases and J by 1 base; unmatched bases: 6. Germline V gives CDR1 MNHEY, CDR2 SMNVEV (reference sequence).

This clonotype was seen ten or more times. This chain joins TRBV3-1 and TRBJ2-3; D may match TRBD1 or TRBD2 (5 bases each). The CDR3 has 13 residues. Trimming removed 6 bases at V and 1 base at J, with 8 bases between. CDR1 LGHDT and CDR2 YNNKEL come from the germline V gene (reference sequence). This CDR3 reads CASRGVGTDTQYF. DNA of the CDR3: TGTGCCAGCAGGGGGGTCGGCACAGATACGCAGTATTTT.

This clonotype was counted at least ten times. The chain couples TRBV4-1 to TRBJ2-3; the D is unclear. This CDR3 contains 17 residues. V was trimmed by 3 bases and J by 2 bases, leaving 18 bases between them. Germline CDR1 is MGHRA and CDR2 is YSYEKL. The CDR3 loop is CASSHRFGQETTDTQYF. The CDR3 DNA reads TGCGCCAGCAGCCATCGTTTCGGGCAAGAGACCACAGATACGCAGTATTTT.

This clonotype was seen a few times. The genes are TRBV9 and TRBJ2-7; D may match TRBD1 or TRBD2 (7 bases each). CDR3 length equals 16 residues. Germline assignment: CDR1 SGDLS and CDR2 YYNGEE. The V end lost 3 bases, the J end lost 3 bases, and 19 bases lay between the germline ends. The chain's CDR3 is CASSAGGAGPFYEQYF. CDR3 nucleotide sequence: TGTGCCAGCAGCGCAGGGGGGGCAGGGCCTTTCTACGAGCAGTACTTC.

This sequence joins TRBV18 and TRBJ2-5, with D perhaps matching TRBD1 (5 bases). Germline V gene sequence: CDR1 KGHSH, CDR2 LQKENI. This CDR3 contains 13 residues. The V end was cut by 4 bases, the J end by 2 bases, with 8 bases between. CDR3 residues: CASSLRQQETQYF. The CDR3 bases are TGTGCCAGCTCACTCCGACAGCAAGAGACCCAGTACTTC.

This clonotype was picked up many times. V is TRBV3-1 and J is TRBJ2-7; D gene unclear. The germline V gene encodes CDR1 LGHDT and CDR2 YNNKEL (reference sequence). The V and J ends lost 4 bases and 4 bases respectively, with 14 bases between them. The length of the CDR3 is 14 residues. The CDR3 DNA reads TGTGCCAGCAGCCCGCGCCAGGAGAGGTACGAGCAGTACTTC. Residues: CASSPRQERYEQYF.

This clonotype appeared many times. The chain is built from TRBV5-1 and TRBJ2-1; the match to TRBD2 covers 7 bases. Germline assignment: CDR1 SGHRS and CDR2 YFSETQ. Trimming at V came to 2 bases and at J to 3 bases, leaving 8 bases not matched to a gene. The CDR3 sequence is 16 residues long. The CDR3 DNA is TGCGCCAGCAGCTTTAGTGGCGGGAGAGGCTACAATGAGCAGTTCTTC. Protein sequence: CASSFSGGRGYNEQFF.

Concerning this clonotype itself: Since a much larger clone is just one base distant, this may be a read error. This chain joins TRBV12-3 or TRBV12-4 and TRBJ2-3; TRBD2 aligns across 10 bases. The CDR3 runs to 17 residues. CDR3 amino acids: CAGSPSQAGGPADTQYF. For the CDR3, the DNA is TGTGCCGGCAGTCCCTCCCAAGCGGGAGGGCCGGCAGATACGCAGTATTTT.

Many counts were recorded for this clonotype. CDR3 residues: CASRARVNQETQYF. The CDR3 region has the DNA TGTGCCAGCAGAGCCAGGGTTAACCAAGAGACCCAGTACTTC. The V and J genes are TRBV12-3 or TRBV12-4 and TRBJ2-5; D is possibly TRBD1 (5 bases). The V gene lost 6 bases and the J gene lost 0 bases, with 11 bases spanning the gap. CDR3 length equals 14 residues.

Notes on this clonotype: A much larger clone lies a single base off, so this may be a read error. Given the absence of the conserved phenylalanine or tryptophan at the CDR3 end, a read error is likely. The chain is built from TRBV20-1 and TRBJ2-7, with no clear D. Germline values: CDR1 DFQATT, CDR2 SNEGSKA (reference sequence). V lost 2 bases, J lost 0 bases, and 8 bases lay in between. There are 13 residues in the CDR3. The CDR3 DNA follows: TGCAGTGCTAGAAGACACCACTCCTACGAGCAGTACATC. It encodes CSARRHHSYEQYI.

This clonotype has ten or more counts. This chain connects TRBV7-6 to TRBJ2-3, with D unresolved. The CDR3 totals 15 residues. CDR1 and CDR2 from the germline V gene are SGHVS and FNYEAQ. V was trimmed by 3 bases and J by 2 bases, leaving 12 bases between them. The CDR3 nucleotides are TGTGCCAGCAGCTTGCTTAGAGGCCTCACAGATACGCAGTATTTT. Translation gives CASSLLRGLTDTQYF.

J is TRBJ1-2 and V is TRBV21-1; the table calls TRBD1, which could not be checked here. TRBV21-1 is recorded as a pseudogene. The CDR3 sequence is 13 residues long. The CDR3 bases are TGTGCCAGCCACGGTGAGACAGGGGCTGGCTACACCTTC. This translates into CASHGETGAGYTF.

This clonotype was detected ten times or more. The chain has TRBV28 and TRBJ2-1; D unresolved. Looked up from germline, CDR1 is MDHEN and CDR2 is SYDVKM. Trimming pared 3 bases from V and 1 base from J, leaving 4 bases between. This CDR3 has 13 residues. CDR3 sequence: CASSLRSYNEQFF. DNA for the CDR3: TGTGCCAGCAGTTTGAGGTCCTACAATGAGCAGTTCTTC.

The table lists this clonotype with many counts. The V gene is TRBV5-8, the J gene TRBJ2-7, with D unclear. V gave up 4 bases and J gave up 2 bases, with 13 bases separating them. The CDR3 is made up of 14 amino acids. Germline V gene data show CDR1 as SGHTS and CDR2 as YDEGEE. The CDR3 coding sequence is TGTGCCAGCAGCGTCGGGTCCCAACCCTACGAGCAGTACTTC. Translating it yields CASSVGSQPYEQYF.

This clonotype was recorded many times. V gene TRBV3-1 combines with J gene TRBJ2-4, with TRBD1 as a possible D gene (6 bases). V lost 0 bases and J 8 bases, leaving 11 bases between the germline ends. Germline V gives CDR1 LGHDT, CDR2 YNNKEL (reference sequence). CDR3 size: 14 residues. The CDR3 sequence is CASSQETGWDIQYF. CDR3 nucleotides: TGTGCCAGCAGCCAAGAAACAGGGTGGGACATTCAGTACTTC.

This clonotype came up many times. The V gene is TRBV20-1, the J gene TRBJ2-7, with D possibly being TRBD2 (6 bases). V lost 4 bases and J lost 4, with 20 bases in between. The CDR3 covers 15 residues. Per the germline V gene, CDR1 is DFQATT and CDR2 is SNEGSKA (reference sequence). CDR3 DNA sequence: TGCAGTGCTACGACCCGACAGATTGCGGGGTACGAGCAGTACTTC. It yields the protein CSATTRQIAGYEQYF.

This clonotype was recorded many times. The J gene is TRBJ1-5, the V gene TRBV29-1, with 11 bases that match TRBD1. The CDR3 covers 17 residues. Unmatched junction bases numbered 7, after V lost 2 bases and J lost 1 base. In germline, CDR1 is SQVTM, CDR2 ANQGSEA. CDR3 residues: CSVESGQGARSNQPQHF. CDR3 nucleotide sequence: TGCAGCGTTGAATCCGGACAGGGGGCGCGAAGCAATCAGCCCCAGCATTTT.

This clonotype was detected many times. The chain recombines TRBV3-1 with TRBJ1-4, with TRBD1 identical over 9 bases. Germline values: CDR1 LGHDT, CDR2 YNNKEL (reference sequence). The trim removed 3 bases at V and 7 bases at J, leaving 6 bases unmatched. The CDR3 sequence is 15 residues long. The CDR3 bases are TGTGCCAGCAGCCAGGTCCCGGGACAGGGTGAAAAACTGTTTTTT. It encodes CASSQVPGQGEKLFF.

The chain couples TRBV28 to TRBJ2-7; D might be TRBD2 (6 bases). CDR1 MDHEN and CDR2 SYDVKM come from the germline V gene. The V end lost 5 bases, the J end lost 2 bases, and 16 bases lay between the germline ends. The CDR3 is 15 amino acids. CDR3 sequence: CASSPRLEITYEQYF. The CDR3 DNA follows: TGTGCCAGCAGTCCCCGACTAGAAATTACCTACGAGCAGTACTTC.

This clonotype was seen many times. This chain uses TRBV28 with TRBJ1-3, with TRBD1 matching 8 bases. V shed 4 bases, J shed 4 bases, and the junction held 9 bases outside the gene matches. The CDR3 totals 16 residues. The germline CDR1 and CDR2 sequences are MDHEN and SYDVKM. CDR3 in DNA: TGTGCCAGCAGTTCATCCGGACAGGGTTTAGGAAACACCATATATTTT. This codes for CASSSSGQGLGNTIYF.

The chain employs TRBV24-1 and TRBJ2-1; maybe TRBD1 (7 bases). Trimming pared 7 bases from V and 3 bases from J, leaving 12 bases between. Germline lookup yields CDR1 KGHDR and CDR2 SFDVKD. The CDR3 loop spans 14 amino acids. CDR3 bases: TGTGCCACCAGCCTCCAGGGGGGCTACAATGAGCAGTTCTTC. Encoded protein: CATSLQGGYNEQFF.

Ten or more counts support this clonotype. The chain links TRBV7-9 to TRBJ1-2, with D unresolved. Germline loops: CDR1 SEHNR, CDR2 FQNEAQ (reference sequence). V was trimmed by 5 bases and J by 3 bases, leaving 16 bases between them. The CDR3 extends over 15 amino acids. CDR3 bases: TGTGCCAGCAGCCAAGACGGAGGTAGCGACTATGGCTACACCTTC. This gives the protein CASSQDGGSDYGYTF.

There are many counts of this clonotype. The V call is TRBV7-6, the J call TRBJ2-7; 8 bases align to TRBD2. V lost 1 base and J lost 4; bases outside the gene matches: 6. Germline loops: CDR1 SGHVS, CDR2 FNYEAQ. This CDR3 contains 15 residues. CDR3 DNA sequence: TGTGCCAGCAGCTTAGTCCCGGGGGGGAGGTACGAGCAGTACTTC. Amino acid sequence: CASSLVPGGRYEQYF.

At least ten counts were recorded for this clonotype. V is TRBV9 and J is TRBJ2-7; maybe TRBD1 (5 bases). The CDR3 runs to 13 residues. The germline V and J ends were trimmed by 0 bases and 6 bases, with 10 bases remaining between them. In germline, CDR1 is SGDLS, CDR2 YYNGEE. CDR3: CASSVGQGSEQYF. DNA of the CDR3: TGTGCCAGCAGCGTAGGGCAGGGTTCCGAGCAGTACTTC.

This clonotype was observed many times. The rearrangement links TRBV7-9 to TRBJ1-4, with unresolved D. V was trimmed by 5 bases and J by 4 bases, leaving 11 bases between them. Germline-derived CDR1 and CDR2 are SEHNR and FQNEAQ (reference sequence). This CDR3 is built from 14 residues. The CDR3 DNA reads TGTGCCAGCAGCCGGACGCCCTATAATGAAAAACTGTTTTTT. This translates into CASSRTPYNEKLFF. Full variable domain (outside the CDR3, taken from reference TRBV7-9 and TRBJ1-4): DTGVSQNPRHKITKRGQNVTFRCDPISEHNRLYWYRQTLGQGPEFLTYFQNEAQLEKSRLLSDRFSAERPKGSFSTLEIQRTEQGDSAMYLCASSRTPYNEKLFFGSGTQLSVL.

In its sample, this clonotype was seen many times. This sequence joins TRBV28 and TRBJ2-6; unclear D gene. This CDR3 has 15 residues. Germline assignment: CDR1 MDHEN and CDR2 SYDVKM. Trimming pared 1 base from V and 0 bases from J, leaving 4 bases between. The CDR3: CASSLYGSGANVLTF. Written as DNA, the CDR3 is TGTGCCAGCAGTTTATACGGCTCTGGGGCCAACGTCCTGACTTTC.

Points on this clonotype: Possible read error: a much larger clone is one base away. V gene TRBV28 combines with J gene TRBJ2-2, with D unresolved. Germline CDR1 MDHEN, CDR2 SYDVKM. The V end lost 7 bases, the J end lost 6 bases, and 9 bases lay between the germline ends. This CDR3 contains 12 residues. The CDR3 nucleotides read TGTGCCAGCACCTACATCCCCGGGGAGCTGTTTTTT. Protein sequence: CASTYIPGELFF.

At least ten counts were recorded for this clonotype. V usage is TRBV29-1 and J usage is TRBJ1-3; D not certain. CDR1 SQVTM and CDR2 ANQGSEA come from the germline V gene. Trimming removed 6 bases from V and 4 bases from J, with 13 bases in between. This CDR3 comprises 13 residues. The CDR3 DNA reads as TGCAGCGTCTCTACTTTCGGGGGAAACACCATATATTTT. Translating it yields CSVSTFGGNTIYF.

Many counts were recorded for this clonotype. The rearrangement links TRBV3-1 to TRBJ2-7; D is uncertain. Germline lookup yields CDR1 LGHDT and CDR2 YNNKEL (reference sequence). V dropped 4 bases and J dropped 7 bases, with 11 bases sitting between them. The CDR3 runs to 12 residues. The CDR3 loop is CASSPWGKEQYF. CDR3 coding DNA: TGTGCCAGCAGCCCATGGGGTAAGGAGCAGTACTTC.

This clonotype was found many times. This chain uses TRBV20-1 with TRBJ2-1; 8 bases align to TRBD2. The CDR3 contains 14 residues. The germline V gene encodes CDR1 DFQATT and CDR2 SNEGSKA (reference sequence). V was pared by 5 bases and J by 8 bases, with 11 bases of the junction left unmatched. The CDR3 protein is CSAPASGSNHEQFF. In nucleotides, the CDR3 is TGCAGTGCTCCCGCCAGCGGGAGTAACCATGAGCAGTTCTTC.